What follows are 21 T cell receptor beta chains derived from one specimen sequenced in a study of metastatic and nonmetastatic thyroid tumors. MiXCR was used by TCRdb to re-call the PCR reads. Of 5,400 or so clones in the sample, 30% to 40% are singletons; the top ten hold about 35%. All patients were untreated before thyroid surgery. The sequencing input was adjacent normal tissue. These TCRs come from a female donor with papillary thyroid cancer or a benign thyroid nodule (not recorded which). Some clones in this sample may be carry-over from other donors' samples.

The V gene is TRBV7-8, the J gene TRBJ2-1, with D perhaps TRBD1 (6 bases). Germline V CDR1 and CDR2: SGHVS, FQNEAQ. This CDR3 spans 15 amino acids. V was trimmed by 5 bases and J by 4 bases, leaving 15 bases between them. CDR3 loop: CASSPGAGVYNEQFF. CDR3 nucleotides: TGTGCCAGCAGCCCCGGGGCAGGGGTTTACAATGAGCAGTTCTTC. The variable domain in full, with the rest retrieved from reference TRBV7-8 and TRBJ2-1, is GAGVSQSPRYKVAKRGQDVALRCDPISGHVSLFWYQQALGQGPEFLTYFQNEAQLDKSGLPSDRFFAERPEGSVSTLKIQRTQQEDSAVYLCASSPGAGVYNEQFFGPGTRLTVL.

This clone was seen only a few times. The chain combines TRBV2 with TRBJ1-6, with 9 bases identical to TRBD1. CDR1 is SNHLY, CDR2 FYNNEI, per germline. V lost 5 bases to trimming and J lost 9 bases; unmatched junction nucleotides: 5. This CDR3 comprises 14 residues. CDR3 sequence (DNA): TGTGCCAGCAGTCCGGGACAGGGAGGTTCACCCCTCCACTTT. This translates into CASSPGQGGSPLHF.

On this clone: In the same sample, other DNA sequences code for this CDR3. The V gene is TRBV27, the J gene TRBJ2-7, with 11 bases fitting TRBD2. CDR3 length equals 16 residues. The junction had 12 bases not matched to a gene; V was cut back by 3 bases and J by 8 bases. The germline V gene has CDR1 MNHEY and CDR2 SMNVEV (reference sequence). The CDR3 here is CASSLLGTSGRLKQYF. The DNA for the CDR3 is TGTGCCAGCAGTTTGCTGGGGACTAGCGGTAGGCTAAAGCAGTACTTC.

The chain couples TRBV7-2 to TRBJ1-6, with TRBD1 identical over 8 bases. CDR1 is SGHTA, CDR2 FQGNSA, per germline. This CDR3 is 13 amino acids long. J lost 10 bases, V lost 5 bases, and 4 bases had no gene match. The CDR3 nucleotides read TGTGCCAGCAGCCTGACAGGGGAGTCACCCCTCCACTTT. This gives the protein CASSLTGESPLHF.

This rearrangement joins TRBV28 to TRBJ2-5; unclear D gene. Between the trimmed V and J ends, which lost 6 bases and 7 bases, there was a span of 15 bases. Germline V gene data show CDR1 as MDHEN and CDR2 as SYDVKM. The CDR3 length is 13 residues. This CDR3 is CASREGPLGTQYF. CDR3 DNA sequence: TGTGCCAGCAGGGAAGGACCGCTAGGGACCCAGTACTTC.

This clone showed up just a few times. At one end the junction does not follow the germline gene, possibly because of a read error. The chain combines TRBV12-3 or TRBV12-4 with TRBJ1-1, with 10 bases that match TRBD1. The CDR3 has 17 amino acids. The CDR3 bases are TGTGCCAGCAGTCCGACAGGGGGCGCGGTCGGTTGGGCTGAAGCTCTCTTT. It codes for CASSPTGGAVGWAEALF.

The chain recombines TRBV5-1 with TRBJ2-7; 9 nucleotides align to TRBD2. The CDR3 sequence is 15 residues long. The germline V gene encodes CDR1 SGHRS and CDR2 YFSETQ. The trim removed 0 bases at V and 5 bases at J, leaving 6 bases unmatched. The CDR3 bases are TGCGCCAGCAGCTTGGGGCTAGCGGGAATCGACGAGCAGTACTTC. This encodes CASSLGLAGIDEQYF.

The chain has TRBV5-8 and TRBJ2-4; D may be TRBD2 (5 bases). CDR3 length: 14 residues. V was clipped by 4 bases and J by 7 bases, with 15 bases between them. Germline V gene sequence: CDR1 SGHTS, CDR2 YDEGEE. The DNA for the CDR3 is TGTGCCAGCAGCGGACTCCACCAAGGGAACATTCAGTACTTC. Its protein product is CASSGLHQGNIQYF.

This clone was detected a few times. V usage is TRBV5-1 and J usage is TRBJ1-2; D perhaps matches TRBD1 (5 bases). Per the germline V gene, CDR1 is SGHRS and CDR2 is YFSETQ. The CDR3 is made up of 12 amino acids. Trimming stripped 5 bases from V and 4 bases from J, with 9 bases between. CDR3 DNA sequence: TGCGCCAGCAGTCAAGACAGCTATGGCTACACCTTC. Amino acid sequence: CASSQDSYGYTF.

This clone was picked up a small number of times. CDR3 bases: TGTGCCAGCAGCTTAGGGAGAGGGACTAGCGGACTGGAGCAGTACTTC. This encodes CASSLGRGTSGLEQYF. V usage is TRBV11-3 and J usage is TRBJ2-7; 11 bases agree with TRBD2. The CDR3 length is 16 residues. Germline V gene sequence: CDR1 SGHNT, CDR2 YENEEA. The junction had 9 bases not matched to a gene; V was cut back by 1 base and J by 7 bases. The complete variable domain, with remaining parts taken from reference TRBV11-3 and TRBJ2-7, reads EAGVVQSPRYKIIEKKQPVAFWCNPISGHNTLYWYLQNLGQGPELLIRYENEEAVDDSQLPKDRFSAERLKGVDSTLKIQPAELGDSAVYLCASSLGRGTSGLEQYFGPGTRLTVT.

CDR3 in amino acids: CSAIRQGGQPQHF. DNA for the CDR3: TGCAGTGCGATCCGACAGGGAGGACAGCCCCAGCATTTT. V gene TRBV20-1 combines with J gene TRBJ1-5; TRBD1 aligns across 7 bases. Germline CDR1 DFQATT, CDR2 SNEGSKA (reference sequence). The J segment lost 7 bases and the V segment lost 6 bases, leaving 9 bases of the junction unmatched. This CDR3 spans 13 amino acids.

This chain joins TRBV4-3 and TRBJ1-4; D is uncertain. The CDR3 is 14 residues long. Germline V CDR1 and CDR2: LGHNA, YSLEER. V was cut by 4 bases and J by 5 bases, with 11 bases left in between. The CDR3 DNA sequence: TGCGCCAGCAGCCTAATGACCCCAAATGAAAAACTGTTTTTT. It encodes CASSLMTPNEKLFF.

This clone has just a few counts. The chain combines TRBV6-1 with TRBJ2-7; 9 positions agree with TRBD2. The CDR3 covers 13 residues. V shed 7 bases, J shed 4 bases, and the junction held 5 bases outside the gene matches. Germline V gene sequence: CDR1 MNHNS, CDR2 SASEGT. Here the CDR3 DNA reads TGTGCCAGCAAGTCTAGCGGGATTTACGAGCAGTACTTC. Its translation is CASKSSGIYEQYF.

The chain recombines TRBV20-1 with TRBJ2-7, with TRBD1 as a possible D gene (5 bases). The CDR3 loop spans 13 amino acids. From germline, CDR1 is DFQATT and CDR2 SNEGSKA (reference sequence). V lost 3 bases, J lost 1 base, and 10 bases lay in between. The DNA for the CDR3 is TGCAGTGCTAGGAAACAGGCGTCCTACGAGCAGTACTTC. Translated: CSARKQASYEQYF.

The chain is built from TRBV20-1 and TRBJ1-2; D call uncertain. Germline CDR1 is DFQATT and CDR2 is SNEGSKA (reference sequence). The CDR3 spans 15 residues. V lost 2 bases to trimming and J lost 1 base, with 14 bases between them. The CDR3 nucleotides read TGCAGTGCTAGACCGTTTCGCGGGGATAACTATGGCTACACCTTC. Its protein is CSARPFRGDNYGYTF.

The chain employs TRBV30 and TRBJ2-3, with D possibly called TRBD1 or TRBD2 (5 bases each). CDR1 is GTSNPN, CDR2 SVGIG, per germline (reference sequence). V was shortened by 3 bases and J by 1 base, with 14 bases between the two germline ends. CDR3 length: 15 residues. CDR3 sequence (DNA): TGTGCCTGGAGCCTCCGAAGGGGAGGCACAGATACGCAGTATTTT. Its translation is CAWSLRRGGTDTQYF.

Points on this clone: The junction does not match germline at one end; this may be a read error. The chain couples TRBV6-4 to TRBJ2-2, with D unresolved. This CDR3 has 13 amino acids. CDR1 MRHNA and CDR2 SNTAGT come from the germline V gene. The CDR3: CDSSEANTGVLFF. The CDR3 DNA reads TGTGACAGCAGTGAAGCGAACACCGGCGTGCTGTTTTTT.

The V gene is TRBV12-3 or TRBV12-4, the J gene TRBJ2-1; possibly TRBD2 for D (5 bases). The CDR3 covers 17 residues. Between the trimmed V and J ends, which lost 7 bases and 0 bases, there was a span of 19 bases. The CDR3 DNA follows: TGTGCCAGCACCCCGTTGGGAGCGTTTAGCTCCTACAATGAGCAGTTCTTC. Translated, it gives CASTPLGAFSSYNEQFF.

V gene TRBV6-9 combines with J gene TRBJ1-6; D is unclear. Germline V gene lookup returns CDR1 MNHGY and CDR2 SVAAGI. The CDR3 loop spans 16 amino acids. V was pared by 2 bases and J by 1 base, with 9 bases between. The CDR3 region is CASSYKYGSYNSPLHF. DNA of the CDR3: TGTGCCAGCAGTTATAAATACGGGTCCTATAATTCACCCCTCCACTTT.

The CDR3 sequence: CASSLNSQETQYF. The CDR3 coding sequence is TGTGCCAGCAGCTTAAACAGCCAAGAGACCCAGTACTTC. The chain links TRBV11-2 to TRBJ2-5; unclear D gene. V lost 2 bases and J 1 base, leaving 5 bases between the germline ends. The CDR3 is 13 residues long. CDR1 and CDR2 (germline): SGHAT, FQNNGV.

This sequence joins TRBV15 and TRBJ2-7; TRBD2 might be the D (7 bases). CDR1 and CDR2 from the germline V gene are LNHNV and YYDKDF (reference sequence). V lost 0 bases, J lost 5 bases, and 14 bases lay in between. This CDR3 contains 15 residues. The DNA of the CDR3 is TGTGCCACCAGCAGAGATCTTACAGGGAGGGACGAGCAGTACTTC. Its translation is CATSRDLTGRDEQYF.